This TCR beta chain was documented in a study of cytomegalovirus exposure and HLA in healthy donors. Study findings and constraints: Later on, a genetic analysis was performed. It linked a missense variant in DCLRE1C with V- and J-gene trimming of TCR beta.

With 60 Vbeta and 13 Jbeta primers, the PCR was carried out. Clones were read by immunoSEQ multiplex PCR, and TCRdb kept only the in-frame ones, dropping some. Among roughly 130,000 clones listed, 80% were seen once. With 3 bases removed from V and 1 base from J, the gap between germline ends came to 29 bases. CDR1 is WNHNN, CDR2 SYGVQD, per germline (reference sequence). CDR3 size: 21 residues. With regard to this clone: Its target is not known.

The chain uses TRBV10-1 and TRBJ2-3; D may be TRBD1 (5 bases). The sequencing sample was made of PBMCs. The clonotype comes from a man aged 25-40 years in good health and CMV-seronegative. CDR3 nucleotide sequence: TGCGCCAGCAGTGAATACCGACAGACCTCACTCCTTACCTCAGGCACAGATACGCAGTATTTT. Protein sequence: CASSEYRQTSLLTSGTDTQYF.